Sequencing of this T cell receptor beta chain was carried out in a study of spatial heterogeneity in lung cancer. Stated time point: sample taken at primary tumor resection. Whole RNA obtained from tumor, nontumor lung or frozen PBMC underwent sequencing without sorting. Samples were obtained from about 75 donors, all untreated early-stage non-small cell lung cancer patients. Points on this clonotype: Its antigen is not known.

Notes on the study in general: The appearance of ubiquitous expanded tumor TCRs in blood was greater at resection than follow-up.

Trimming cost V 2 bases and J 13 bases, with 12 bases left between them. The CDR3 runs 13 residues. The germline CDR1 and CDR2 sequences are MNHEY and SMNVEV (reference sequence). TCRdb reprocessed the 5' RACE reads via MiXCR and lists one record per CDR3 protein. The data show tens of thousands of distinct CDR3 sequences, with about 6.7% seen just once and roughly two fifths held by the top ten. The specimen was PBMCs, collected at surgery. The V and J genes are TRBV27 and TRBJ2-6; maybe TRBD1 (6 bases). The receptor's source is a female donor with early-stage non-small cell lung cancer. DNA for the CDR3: TGTGCCAGCAGTTTAGGACAGCCCAGAGTCCTGACTTTC. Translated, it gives CASSLGQPRVLTF.